This TCR beta chain derives from a study of blood T cell repertoires in COVID-19. V lost 1 base and J lost 7; bases outside the gene matches: 7. The CDR3 has 15 residues. CDR1 is LGHDT, CDR2 YNNKEL, per germline (reference sequence). The table came from immunoSEQ multiplex PCR; TCRdb's copy has only in-frame clones and leaves some out. The table shows about 150,000 clones, with 70% to 90% occurring only once. This receptor was obtained from a human donor with acute or convalescent COVID-19. The donor label of this sample is uncertain. V and J are TRBV3-1 (or the pseudogene TRBV3-2) and TRBJ2-1; 7 nucleotides line up with TRBD2. The sample consisted of peripheral blood. CDR3 sequence (DNA): TGTGCCAGCAGCCAAGGCCCAGCGGGGTATAATGAGCAGTTCTTC. Translation: CASSQGPAGYNEQFF.